The rows below give T cell receptor beta chains drawn from one sample of a study of blood T cell repertoires in COVID-19. The assay was immunoSEQ multiplex PCR, and TCRdb's table has in-frame clones only and misses some. The sample carries some 290,000 clones, roughly 86% recorded once. The sample was peripheral blood. The origin of the receptors is a woman aged 25-40 years with COVID-19, enrolled during active disease. CDR3s include the opening cysteine and the closing phenylalanine or tryptophan. The order of the fields is V gene, clone size, J gene, D gene, CDR3 DNA, CDR3 protein. The D gene is left open where the match is weak. Only part of the rows carry a size: once, few, many, or a class if the clone is expanded.

v_call: TRBV3-1/TRBV3-2; clone_size: .; j_call: TRBJ2-7; d_call: TRBD2; cdr3_nt: TGTGCCAGCAGCCAAGGAGCGGGAGGGCCTCGGGAGCAGTACTTC; cdr3_aa: CASSQGAGGPREQYF
v_call: TRBV11-2; clone_size: once; j_call: TRBJ1-1; d_call: .; cdr3_nt: TGTGCCAGCAGCTTCCAGGGCATCGTGAACACTGAAGCTTTCTTT; cdr3_aa: CASSFQGIVNTEAFF
v_call: TRBV28; clone_size: .; j_call: TRBJ1-5; d_call: TRBD1; cdr3_nt: TGTGCCAGCAGTTTCCTGGACAGGGTTAATCAGCCCCAGCATTTT; cdr3_aa: CASSFLDRVNQPQHF
v_call: TRBV19; clone_size: .; j_call: TRBJ1-4; d_call: TRBD1; cdr3_nt: TGTGCCAGTAGCAGGGACAGAAATGAAAAACTGTTTTTT; cdr3_aa: CASSRDRNEKLFF
v_call: TRBV5-6; clone_size: once; j_call: TRBJ1-3; d_call: .; cdr3_nt: TGTGCCAGCAGCTTGGAAACAGTTAGAAACACCATATATTTT; cdr3_aa: CASSLETVRNTIYF
v_call: TRBV7-9; clone_size: .; j_call: TRBJ2-7; d_call: TRBD2; cdr3_nt: TGTGCCAGCAGCCCTCCGGGACTAGCGGGAAACTACGAGCAGTACTTC; cdr3_aa: CASSPPGLAGNYEQYF
v_call: TRBV24-1; clone_size: .; j_call: TRBJ2-2; d_call: TRBD2; cdr3_nt: TGTGCCACCAGTGACTCGCGGGAGGACGGGGAGCTGTTTTTT; cdr3_aa: CATSDSREDGELFF
v_call: TRBV6-4; clone_size: once; j_call: TRBJ2-3; d_call: .; cdr3_nt: TGTGCCAGCAGTGCAGGGGGCACAGATACGCAGTATTTT; cdr3_aa: CASSAGGTDTQYF
v_call: TRBV2; clone_size: .; j_call: TRBJ2-4; d_call: .; cdr3_nt: TGTGCCAGCAGTGGGGCGATGCAAAACATTCAGTACTTC; cdr3_aa: CASSGAMQNIQYF
v_call: TRBV2; clone_size: .; j_call: TRBJ2-1; d_call: .; cdr3_nt: TGTGCCTCACGGGATACAGGGTACAATGAGCAGTTCTTC; cdr3_aa: CASRDTGYNEQFF
v_call: TRBV9; clone_size: .; j_call: TRBJ2-2; d_call: .; cdr3_nt: TGTGCCAGCAGCGGACCCGGGACCGGGGAGCTGTTTTTT; cdr3_aa: CASSGPGTGELFF
v_call: TRBV7-3; clone_size: .; j_call: TRBJ1-6; d_call: .; cdr3_nt: TGTGCCAGCAGCTCGGGTCCGGCCGGGGGATCCTATAATTCACCCCTCCACTTT; cdr3_aa: CASSSGPAGGSYNSPLHF
v_call: TRBV9; clone_size: .; j_call: TRBJ1-4; d_call: .; cdr3_nt: TGTGCCAGCAGCGTAGCCGGAGCAACTAATGAAAAACTGTTTTTT; cdr3_aa: CASSVAGATNEKLFF
v_call: TRBV18; clone_size: .; j_call: TRBJ1-3; d_call: .; cdr3_nt: TGTGCCAGCTCACCACTGGACAGCAGCTCTGGAAACACCATATATTTT; cdr3_aa: CASSPLDSSSGNTIYF
v_call: TRBV4-3; clone_size: .; j_call: TRBJ2-5; d_call: TRBD2; cdr3_nt: TGCGCCAGCAGCCAGGGGGGTGCGGGGGGAGAGACCCAGTACTTC; cdr3_aa: CASSQGGAGGETQYF
v_call: TRBV29-1; clone_size: .; j_call: TRBJ2-7; d_call: .; cdr3_nt: TGCAGCGTTGGGGGGGTGGTCGGGAGCCCCTACGAGCAGTACTTC; cdr3_aa: CSVGGVVGSPYEQYF